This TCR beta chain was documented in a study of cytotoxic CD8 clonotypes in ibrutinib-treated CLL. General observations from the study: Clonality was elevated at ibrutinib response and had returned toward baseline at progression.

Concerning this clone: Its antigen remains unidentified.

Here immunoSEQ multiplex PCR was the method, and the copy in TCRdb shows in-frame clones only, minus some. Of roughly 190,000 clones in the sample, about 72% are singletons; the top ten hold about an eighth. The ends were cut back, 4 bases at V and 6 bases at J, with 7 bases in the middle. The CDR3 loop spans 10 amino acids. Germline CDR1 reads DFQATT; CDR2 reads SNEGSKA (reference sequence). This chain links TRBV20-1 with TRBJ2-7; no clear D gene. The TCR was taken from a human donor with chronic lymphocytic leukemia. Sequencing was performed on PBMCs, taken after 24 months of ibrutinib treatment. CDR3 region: CSATSGEQYF. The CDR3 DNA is TGCAGTGCTACCTCCGGCGAGCAGTACTTC.